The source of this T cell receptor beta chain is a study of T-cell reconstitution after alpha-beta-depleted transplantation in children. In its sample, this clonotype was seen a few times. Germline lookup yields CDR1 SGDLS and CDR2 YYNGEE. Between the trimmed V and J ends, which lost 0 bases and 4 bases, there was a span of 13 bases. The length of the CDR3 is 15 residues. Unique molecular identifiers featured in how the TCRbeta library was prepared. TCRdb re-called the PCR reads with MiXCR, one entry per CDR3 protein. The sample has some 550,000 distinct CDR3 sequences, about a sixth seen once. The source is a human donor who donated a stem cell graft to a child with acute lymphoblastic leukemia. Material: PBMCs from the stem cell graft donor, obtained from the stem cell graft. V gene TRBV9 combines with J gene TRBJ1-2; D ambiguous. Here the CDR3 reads CASSVGGTGTYGYTF. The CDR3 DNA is TGTGCCAGCAGCGTAGGGGGAACGGGAACCTATGGCTACACCTTC.